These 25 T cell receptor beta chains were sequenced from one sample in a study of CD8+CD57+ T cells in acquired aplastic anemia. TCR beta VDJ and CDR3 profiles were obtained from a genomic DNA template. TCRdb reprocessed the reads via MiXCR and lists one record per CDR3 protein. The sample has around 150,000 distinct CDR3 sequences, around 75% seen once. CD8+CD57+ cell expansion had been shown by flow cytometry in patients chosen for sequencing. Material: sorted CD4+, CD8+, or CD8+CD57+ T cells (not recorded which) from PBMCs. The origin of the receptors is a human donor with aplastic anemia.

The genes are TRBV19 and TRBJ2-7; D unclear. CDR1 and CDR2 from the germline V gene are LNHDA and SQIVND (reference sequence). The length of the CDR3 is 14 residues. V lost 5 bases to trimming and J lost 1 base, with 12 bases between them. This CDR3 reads CASSPGRQSYEQYF. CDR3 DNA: TGTGCCAGTAGTCCTGGACGGCAGTCCTACGAGCAGTACTTC.

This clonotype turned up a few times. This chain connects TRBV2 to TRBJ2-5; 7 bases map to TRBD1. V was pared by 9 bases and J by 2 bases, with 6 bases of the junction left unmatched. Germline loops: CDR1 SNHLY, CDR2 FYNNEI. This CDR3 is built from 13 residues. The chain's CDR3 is CASKTGRQETQYF. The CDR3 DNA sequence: TGTGCCAGTAAGACAGGGAGACAAGAGACCCAGTACTTC. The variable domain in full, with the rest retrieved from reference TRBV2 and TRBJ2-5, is EPEVTQTPSHQVTQMGQEVILRCVPISNHLYFYWYRQILGQKVEFLVSFYNNEISEKSEIFDDQFSVERPDGSNFTLKIRSTKLEDSAMYFCASKTGRQETQYFGPGTRLLVL.

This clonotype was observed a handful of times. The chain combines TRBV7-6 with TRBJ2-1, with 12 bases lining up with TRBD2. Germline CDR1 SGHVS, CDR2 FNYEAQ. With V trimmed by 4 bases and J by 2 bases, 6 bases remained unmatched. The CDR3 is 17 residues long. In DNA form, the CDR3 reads TGTGCCAGCAGCTATACTAGCGGGAGGAAAACCTACAATGAGCAGTTCTTC. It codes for CASSYTSGRKTYNEQFF.

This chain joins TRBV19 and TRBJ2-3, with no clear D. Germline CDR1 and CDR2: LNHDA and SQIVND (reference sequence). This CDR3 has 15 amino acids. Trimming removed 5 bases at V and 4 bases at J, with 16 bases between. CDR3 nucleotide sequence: TGTGCCAGTAGTTTTACGGCTAACTCGGCAGATACGCAGTATTTT. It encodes CASSFTANSADTQYF.

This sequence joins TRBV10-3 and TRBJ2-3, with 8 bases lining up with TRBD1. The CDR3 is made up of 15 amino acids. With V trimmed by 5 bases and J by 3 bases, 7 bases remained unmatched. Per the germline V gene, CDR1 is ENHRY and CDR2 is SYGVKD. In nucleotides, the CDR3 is TGTGCCATCAGTCCGGCCGGACAGGGAACAGATACGCAGTATTTT. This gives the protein CAISPAGQGTDTQYF.

Here the CDR3 reads CASSPPPGGHSYEQYF. CDR3 in DNA: TGTGCCAGCAGTCCACCACCCGGCGGCCACTCCTACGAGCAGTACTTC. This rearrangement joins TRBV7-9 to TRBJ2-7; D is ambiguous. This CDR3 has 16 amino acids. Germline V gene lookup returns CDR1 SEHNR and CDR2 FQNEAQ (reference sequence). V dropped 6 bases and J dropped 0 bases, with 18 bases sitting between them.

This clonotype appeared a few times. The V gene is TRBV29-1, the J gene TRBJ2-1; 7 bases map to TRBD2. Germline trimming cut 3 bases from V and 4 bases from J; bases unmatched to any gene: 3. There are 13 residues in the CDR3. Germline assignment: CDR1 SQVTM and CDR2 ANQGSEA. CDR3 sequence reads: CSVDRGLYNEQFF. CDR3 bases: TGCAGCGTTGATAGGGGACTATACAATGAGCAGTTCTTC.

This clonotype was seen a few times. The CDR3 coding sequence is TGCAGTGCTAGAGCGCCGGGACAGGGTACGCCGGGGGCCAACGTCCTGACTTTC. Protein sequence: CSARAPGQGTPGANVLTF. The J gene is TRBJ2-6, the V gene TRBV20-1; TRBD1 aligns across 9 bases. Germline CDR1 and CDR2: DFQATT and SNEGSKA (reference sequence). After removal of 1 base from V and 4 bases from J, the junction contained 11 bases not matched to a gene. The CDR3 loop spans 18 amino acids.

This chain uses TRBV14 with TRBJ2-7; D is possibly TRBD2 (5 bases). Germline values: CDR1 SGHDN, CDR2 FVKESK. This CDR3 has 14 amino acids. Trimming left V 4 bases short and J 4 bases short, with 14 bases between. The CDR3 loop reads CASSPLGSLYEQYF. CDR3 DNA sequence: TGTGCCAGCAGCCCCTTGGGGAGCCTATACGAGCAGTACTTC.

As DNA, the CDR3 is TGTGCCAGCAGCCACGGGGAAGGGACTGAGCAGTTCTTC. Translation gives CASSHGEGTEQFF. This chain uses TRBV7-9 with TRBJ2-1; D tentatively fits TRBD1 or TRBD2 (5 bases each). This CDR3 contains 13 residues. V gave up 5 bases and J gave up 9 bases, with 14 bases separating them. The germline CDR1 and CDR2 sequences are SEHNR and FQNEAQ (reference sequence).

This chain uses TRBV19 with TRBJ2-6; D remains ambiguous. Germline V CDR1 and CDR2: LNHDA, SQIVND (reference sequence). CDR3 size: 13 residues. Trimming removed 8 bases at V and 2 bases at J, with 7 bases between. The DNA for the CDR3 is TGTGCCAGTGGAGAAACTGGGGCCAACGTCCTGACTTTC. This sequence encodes CASGETGANVLTF.

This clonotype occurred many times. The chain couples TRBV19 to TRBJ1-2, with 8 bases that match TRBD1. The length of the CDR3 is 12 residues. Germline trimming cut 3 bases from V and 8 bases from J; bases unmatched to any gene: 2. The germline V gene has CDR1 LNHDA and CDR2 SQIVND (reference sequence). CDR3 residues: CASSIGQGGYTF. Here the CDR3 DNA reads TGTGCCAGTAGTATCGGACAGGGCGGCTACACCTTC.

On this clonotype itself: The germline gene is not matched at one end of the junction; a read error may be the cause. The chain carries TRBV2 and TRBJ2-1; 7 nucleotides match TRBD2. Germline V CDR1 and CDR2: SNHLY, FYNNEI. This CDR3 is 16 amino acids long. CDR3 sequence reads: CASSPYGGGSYNEQFF. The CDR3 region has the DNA TGTGCTAGCAGCCCCTATGGCGGGGGCTCCTACAATGAGCAGTTCTTC.

The CDR3 sequence: CASSLLGIFGETQYF. The DNA of the CDR3 is TGTGCCAGCAGCTTACTGGGGATTTTCGGAGAGACCCAGTACTTC. The chain joins TRBV7-9 to TRBJ2-5; D is undetermined. V shed 2 bases and J shed 4 bases, with 14 bases lying between them. CDR3 length equals 15 residues. Germline values: CDR1 SEHNR, CDR2 FQNEAQ (reference sequence).

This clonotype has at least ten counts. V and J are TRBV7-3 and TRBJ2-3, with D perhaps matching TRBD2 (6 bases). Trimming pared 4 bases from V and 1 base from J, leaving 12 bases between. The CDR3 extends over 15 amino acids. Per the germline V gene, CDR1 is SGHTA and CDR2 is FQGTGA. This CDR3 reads CASSSVSGGTDTQYF. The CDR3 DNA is TGTGCCAGCAGCTCCGTTAGCGGAGGCACAGATACGCAGTATTTT.

CDR3 loop: CASSKGTKQGANFYGYTF. The CDR3 DNA is TGTGCCAGCAGTAAGGGTACTAAACAGGGCGCAAACTTTTATGGCTACACCTTC. This sequence joins TRBV25-1 and TRBJ1-2; tentative D call: TRBD1 (6 bases). CDR3 length: 18 residues. Germline assignment: CDR1 MGHDK and CDR2 SYGVNS. With 5 bases removed from V and 5 bases from J, the gap between germline ends came to 27 bases.

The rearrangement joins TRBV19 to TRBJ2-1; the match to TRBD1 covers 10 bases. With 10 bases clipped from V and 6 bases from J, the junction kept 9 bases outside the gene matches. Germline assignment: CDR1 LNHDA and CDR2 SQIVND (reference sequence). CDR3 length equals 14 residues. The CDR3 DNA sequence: TGTGCCACCAAGACAGGGGGCGCTTCCAATGAGCAGTTCTTC. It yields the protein CATKTGGASNEQFF.

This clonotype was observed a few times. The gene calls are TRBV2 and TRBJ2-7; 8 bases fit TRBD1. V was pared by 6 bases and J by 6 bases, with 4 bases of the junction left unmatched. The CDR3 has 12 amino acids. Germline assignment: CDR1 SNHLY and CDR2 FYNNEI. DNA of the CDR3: TGTGCCAGCAGCCCGGACAGGGTCGAGCAGTACTTC. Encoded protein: CASSPDRVEQYF.

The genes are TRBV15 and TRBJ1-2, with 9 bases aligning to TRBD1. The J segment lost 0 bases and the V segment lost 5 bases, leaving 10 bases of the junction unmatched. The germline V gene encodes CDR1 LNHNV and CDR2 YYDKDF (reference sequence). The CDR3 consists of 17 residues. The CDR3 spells CATSGTGQGITNYGYTF. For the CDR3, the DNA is TGTGCCACCAGCGGGACCGGACAGGGGATAACTAACTATGGCTACACCTTC.

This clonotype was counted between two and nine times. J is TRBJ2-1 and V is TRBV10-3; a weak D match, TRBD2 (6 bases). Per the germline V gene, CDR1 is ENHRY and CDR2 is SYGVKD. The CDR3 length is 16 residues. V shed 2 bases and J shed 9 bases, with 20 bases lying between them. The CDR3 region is CAISELLSGGVSEQFF. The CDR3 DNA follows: TGTGCCATCAGTGAGCTTTTATCGGGCGGGGTCAGTGAGCAGTTCTTC.

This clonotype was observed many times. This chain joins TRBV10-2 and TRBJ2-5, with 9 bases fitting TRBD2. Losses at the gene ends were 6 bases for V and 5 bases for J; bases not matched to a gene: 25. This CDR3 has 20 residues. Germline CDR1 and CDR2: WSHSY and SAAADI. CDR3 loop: CASSSDREGFGSGSHETQYF. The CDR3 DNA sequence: TGCGCCAGCAGCTCCGACAGGGAAGGTTTCGGTAGCGGGAGCCACGAGACCCAGTACTTC.

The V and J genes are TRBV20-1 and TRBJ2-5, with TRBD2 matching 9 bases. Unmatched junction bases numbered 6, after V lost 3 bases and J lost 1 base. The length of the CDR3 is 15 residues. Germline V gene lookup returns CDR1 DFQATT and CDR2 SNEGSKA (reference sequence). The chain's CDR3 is CSARPPLAGQETQYF. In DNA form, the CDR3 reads TGCAGTGCTAGGCCCCCACTAGCGGGCCAAGAGACCCAGTACTTC.

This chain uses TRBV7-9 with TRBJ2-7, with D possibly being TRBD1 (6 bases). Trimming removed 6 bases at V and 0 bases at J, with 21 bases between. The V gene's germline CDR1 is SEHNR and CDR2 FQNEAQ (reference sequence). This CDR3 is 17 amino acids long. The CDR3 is CASRKDSQQGYSYEQYF. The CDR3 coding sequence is TGTGCCAGCAGGAAGGACAGTCAACAAGGGTACTCCTACGAGCAGTACTTC.

DNA of the CDR3: TGTGCCAGCGGCAACAGGGGAGGAAGGCAGTTCTTC. Protein sequence: CASGNRGGRQFF. The V call is TRBV6-5, the J call TRBJ2-1; TRBD1 might be the D (7 bases). The germline gives CDR1 MNHEY, CDR2 SVGAGI. The CDR3 has 12 amino acids. Trimming took 8 bases from V and 12 from J, leaving 17 bases between them.

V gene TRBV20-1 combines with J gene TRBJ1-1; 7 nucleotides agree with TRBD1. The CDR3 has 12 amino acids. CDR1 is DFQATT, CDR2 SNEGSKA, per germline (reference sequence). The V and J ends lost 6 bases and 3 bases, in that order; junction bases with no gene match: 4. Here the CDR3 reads CSAPQGDTEAFF. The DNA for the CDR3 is TGCAGTGCCCCGCAGGGGGACACTGAAGCTTTCTTT.